These 30 T cell receptor beta chains share one sample of origin, sequenced in a study of response to subunit inactivated influenza vaccine. TCRdb ran MiXCR on the RT-PCR reads and lists one entry per CDR3 protein. Of about 650,000 distinct CDR3 sequences listed, 14% are singletons. The sample here was PBMCs from blood, taken 14 to 15 days before vaccination. The receptors were gathered from a man over 45 who received an inactivated influenza vaccine.

J is TRBJ2-7 and V is TRBV24-1; D gene uncertain. The germline V gene encodes CDR1 KGHDR and CDR2 SFDVKD. The V end lost 4 bases, the J end lost 3 bases, and 18 bases lay between the germline ends. The CDR3 runs to 16 residues. CDR3: CATSDPIRDSNYEQYF. CDR3 nucleotide sequence: TGTGCCACCAGTGACCCCATCAGAGACTCCAACTACGAGCAGTACTTC.

This clonotype was seen ten or more times. This chain links TRBV5-1 with TRBJ2-3; D not certain. The CDR3 is 13 residues long. The V gene's germline CDR1 is SGHRS and CDR2 YFSETQ. With 4 bases removed from V and 6 bases from J, the gap between germline ends came to 12 bases. CDR3 residues: CASSPQGLDTQYF. The CDR3 DNA follows: TGCGCCAGCAGCCCCCAAGGGTTGGATACGCAGTATTTT. The entire variable domain, with the rest obtained from reference TRBV5-1 and TRBJ2-3, is as follows: KAGVTQTPRYLIKTRGQQVTLSCSPISGHRSVSWYQQTPGQGLQFLFEYFSETQRNKGNFPGRFSGRQFSNSRSEMNVSTLELGDSALYLCASSPQGLDTQYFGPGTRLTVL.

The chain couples TRBV11-2 to TRBJ2-2; 12 nucleotides match TRBD2. Germline V gene lookup returns CDR1 SGHAT and CDR2 FQNNGV. CDR3 length: 18 residues. V lost 7 bases to trimming and J lost 3 bases; unmatched junction nucleotides: 12. In DNA, the CDR3 is TGTGCCAGCACACAGAAGGCTAGCGGGAGGGCCGACACCGGGGAGCTGTTTTTT. It specifies CASTQKASGRADTGELFF. Looking up the rest from reference TRBV11-2 and TRBJ2-2 gives the full variable domain: EAGVAQSPRYKIIEKRQSVAFWCNPISGHATLYWYQQILGQGPKLLIQFQNNGVVDDSQLPKDRFSAERLKGVDSTLKIQPAKLEDSAVYLCASTQKASGRADTGELFFGEGSRLTVL.

This chain links TRBV4-3 with TRBJ1-2; D is perhaps TRBD1 (6 bases). This CDR3 contains 15 residues. CDR1 and CDR2 from the germline V gene are LGHNA and YSLEER. Trimming took off 1 base at V and 4 bases at J, with 13 bases between the two ends. This CDR3 reads CASSQGVSGAYGYTF. The DNA for the CDR3 is TGCGCCAGCAGCCAAGGTGTGTCAGGGGCCTATGGCTACACCTTC.

This clonotype was detected ten times or more. The rearrangement links TRBV29-1 to TRBJ2-7; D could derive from TRBD1 or TRBD2 (5 bases each). V lost 1 base to trimming and J lost 5 bases, with 12 bases between them. CDR3 length: 13 residues. The germline V gene has CDR1 SQVTM and CDR2 ANQGSEA. In DNA form, the CDR3 reads TGCAGCGTTGAAGCTAGTGAGGGGAACGAGCAGTACTTC. Protein product: CSVEASEGNEQYF.

V gene TRBV20-1 combines with J gene TRBJ2-1, with 16 bases aligning to TRBD2. CDR3 size: 18 residues. Germline V gives CDR1 DFQATT, CDR2 SNEGSKA (reference sequence). The ends lost 1 base at V and 2 bases at J; junction bases unmatched: 5. The CDR3 DNA is TGCAGTGCTAGAGTGGGGACTAGCGGGAGGGCCGCCTACAATGAGCAGTTCTTC. It translates to CSARVGTSGRAAYNEQFF.

V and J are TRBV5-1 and TRBJ2-5; TRBD1 or TRBD2 may be the D gene (5 bases each). V lost 1 base to trimming and J lost 5 bases, with 18 bases between them. The CDR3 runs to 16 residues. Germline values: CDR1 SGHRS, CDR2 YFSETQ. CDR3 residues: CASSLTSGTLGETQYF. The CDR3, as DNA: TGCGCCAGCAGCTTGACCTCCGGGACCCTCGGGGAGACCCAGTACTTC.

This chain connects TRBV10-3 to TRBJ2-7; weak D call: TRBD1 (5 bases). The CDR3 length is 15 residues. Germline values: CDR1 ENHRY, CDR2 SYGVKD. V was shortened by 2 bases and J by 0 bases, with 11 bases between the two germline ends. This CDR3 is CAISERGGSSYEQYF. For the CDR3, the DNA is TGTGCCATCAGTGAGAGGGGCGGCAGCTCCTACGAGCAGTACTTC.

This clonotype came up a few times. This CDR3 reads CASSLGTGEEFF. CDR3 DNA sequence: TGTGCCAGCAGTTTAGGAACGGGGGAGGAGTTCTTC. The chain is built from TRBV12-3 or TRBV12-4 and TRBJ2-1; a weak D match, TRBD2 (6 bases). Trimming pared 1 base from V and 14 bases from J, leaving 12 bases between. The CDR3 covers 12 residues.

The CDR3 here is CASSPRSTLNTGELFF. The DNA of the CDR3 is TGTGCCAGCTCCCCGAGGTCCACCTTGAACACCGGGGAGCTGTTTTTT. This chain connects TRBV18 to TRBJ2-2; D is undetermined. CDR3 length: 16 residues. Trimming removed 6 bases from V and 1 base from J, with 15 bases in between. Germline V lookup: CDR1 KGHSH, CDR2 LQKENI.

This CDR3 reads CASSLNFGSGNTIYF. CDR3 in DNA: TGTGCCAGCAGCTTAAACTTCGGTTCTGGAAACACCATATATTTT. The chain employs TRBV11-2 and TRBJ1-3, with no clear D. The CDR3 consists of 15 residues. Germline CDR1 and CDR2: SGHAT and FQNNGV. Trimming took off 2 bases at V and 1 base at J, with 9 bases between the two ends.

This clonotype has more than one count but fewer than ten. The gene calls are TRBV2 and TRBJ2-7, with D perhaps TRBD1 or TRBD2 (5 bases each). CDR3 length: 15 amino acids. V shed 5 bases and J shed 1 base, with 15 bases lying between them. CDR1 and CDR2 from the germline V gene are SNHLY and FYNNEI. The DNA for the CDR3 is TGTGCCAGCAGTATGTGGGGGACGGCGTCCTACGAGCAGTACTTC. This gives the protein CASSMWGTASYEQYF.

This clonotype has ten or more counts. The chain links TRBV14 to TRBJ2-3; TRBD1 is a possible D gene (6 bases). Germline V gene data show CDR1 as SGHDN and CDR2 as FVKESK. V lost 5 bases, J lost 7 bases, and 16 bases lay in between. CDR3 size: 14 residues. The CDR3 bases are TGTGCCAGCAGCTCCCCGGGGACACCCCATACGCAGTATTTT. This encodes CASSSPGTPHTQYF.

This clonotype occurred many times. This chain links TRBV7-2 with TRBJ1-6, with D maybe TRBD1 (6 bases). Trimming left V 3 bases short and J 9 bases short, with 12 bases between. This CDR3 comprises 14 residues. Per the germline V gene, CDR1 is SGHTA and CDR2 is FQGNSA. The CDR3 region has the DNA TGTGCCAGCAGCTTGGGGGGCAGCGGTTCACCCCTCCACTTT. The encoded protein is CASSLGGSGSPLHF.

This clonotype has a count of ten or more. The CDR3, as DNA: TGTGCCAGCAGGAGGGGGGCTAGCGGTGACAATGAGCAGTTCTTC. Translation: CASRRGASGDNEQFF. This sequence joins TRBV12-3 or TRBV12-4 and TRBJ2-1, with a weak D call TRBD2 (7 bases). V lost 6 bases to trimming and J lost 5 bases, with 17 bases between them. The CDR3 loop spans 15 amino acids.

This chain connects TRBV7-2 to TRBJ2-1, with 8 positions matching TRBD2. The junction had 5 bases not matched to a gene; V was cut back by 1 base and J by 0 bases. The CDR3 runs to 17 residues. CDR1 and CDR2 from the germline V gene are SGHTA and FQGNSA. CDR3 residues: CASSLGVSGNSYNEQFF. CDR3 sequence (DNA): TGTGCCAGCAGCTTAGGGGTTAGCGGGAACTCCTACAATGAGCAGTTCTTC.

This clonotype has more than one count but fewer than ten. The V gene is TRBV4-3, the J gene TRBJ2-1, with D perhaps matching TRBD2 (5 bases). This CDR3 is 16 amino acids long. Germline V gives CDR1 LGHNA, CDR2 YSLEER. V was clipped by 2 bases and J by 8 bases, with 19 bases between them. CDR3 sequence (DNA): TGCGCCAGCAGCCAACGATATCCCGGCGAGGGTGATGAGCAGTTCTTC. Translated, it gives CASSQRYPGEGDEQFF.

This clonotype has more than one count but fewer than ten. The rearrangement uses TRBV11-1 and TRBJ1-1; D possibly corresponds to TRBD1 (6 bases). The V and J ends lost 5 bases and 3 bases respectively, with 28 bases between them. Germline CDR1 SGHAT, CDR2 FQDESV (reference sequence). This CDR3 region has 19 residues. The CDR3 nucleotides are TGTGCCAGCAGCCAGACCTACTTCCCACAGGGAGGTGGTGACACTGAAGCTTTCTTT. This gives the protein CASSQTYFPQGGGDTEAFF.

This clonotype occurred a few times. This chain joins TRBV5-5 and TRBJ2-3; no clear D gene. V lost 4 bases and J lost 6, with 12 bases in between. From germline, CDR1 is SGHKS and CDR2 YYEKEE (reference sequence). The CDR3 covers 13 residues. The CDR3 loop reads CASSPVQVDTQYF. DNA of the CDR3: TGTGCCAGCAGCCCCGTGCAGGTGGATACGCAGTATTTT. Full variable domain (remainder filled in from reference TRBV5-5 and TRBJ2-3): DAGVTQSPTHLIKTRGQQVTLRCSPISGHKSVSWYQQVLGQGPQFIFQYYEKEERGRGNFPDRFSARQFPNYSSELNVNALLLGDSALYLCASSPVQVDTQYFGPGTRLTVL.

The rearrangement links TRBV19 to TRBJ2-1; D unclear. This CDR3 is 15 amino acids long. Trimming shortened V by 3 bases and J by 9 bases, and 18 bases separated the two germline ends. In germline, CDR1 is LNHDA, CDR2 SQIVND (reference sequence). CDR3 protein: CASSIQPMSASEQFF. DNA of the CDR3: TGTGCCAGTAGTATTCAGCCCATGTCCGCCTCTGAGCAGTTCTTC. Using reference TRBV19 and TRBJ2-1 for the parts outside the CDR3, the full variable domain is DGGITQSPKYLFRKEGQNVTLSCEQNLNHDAMYWYRQDPGQGLRLIYYSQIVNDFQKGDIAEGYSVSREKKESFPLTVTSAQKNPTAFYLCASSIQPMSASEQFFGPGTRLTVL.

This chain uses TRBV20-1 with TRBJ2-6, with TRBD1 matching 7 bases. From germline, CDR1 is DFQATT and CDR2 SNEGSKA (reference sequence). The CDR3 extends over 13 amino acids. The V segment lost 6 bases and the J segment 3 bases; nucleotides outside the gene matches: 2. CDR3 region: CSATGDGANVLTF. DNA for the CDR3: TGCAGTGCCACAGGGGATGGGGCCAACGTCCTGACTTTC.

This clonotype has a handful of counts. V and J are TRBV28 and TRBJ1-1; no definite D call. This CDR3 contains 13 residues. The germline V gene encodes CDR1 MDHEN and CDR2 SYDVKM. V gave up 6 bases and J gave up 8 bases, with 16 bases separating them. The CDR3 loop is CASRLLLGTEAFF. The CDR3 region has the DNA TGTGCCAGCAGGCTACTCCTCGGAACGGAAGCTTTCTTT.

This clonotype came up many times. The chain joins TRBV7-2 to TRBJ1-3, with 10 nucleotides matching TRBD1. Germline V gene sequence: CDR1 SGHTA, CDR2 FQGNSA. The CDR3 totals 16 residues. The V segment lost 5 bases and the J segment 4 bases; nucleotides outside the gene matches: 8. The CDR3 sequence is CASSRAGTGVGNTIYF. The CDR3 DNA reads as TGTGCCAGCAGCAGAGCCGGGACAGGGGTCGGAAACACCATATATTTT.

This clonotype was counted many times. The chain has TRBV6-5 and TRBJ2-1; D gene unclear. Trimming removed 2 bases from V and 7 bases from J, with 3 bases in between. From germline, CDR1 is MNHEY and CDR2 SVGAGI. There are 11 residues in the CDR3. This chain's CDR3 is CASSYGNEQFF. The CDR3 DNA reads TGTGCCAGCAGTTACGGTAATGAGCAGTTCTTC.

This chain connects TRBV7-9 to TRBJ1-4; D ambiguous. V lost 4 bases to trimming and J lost 3 bases, with 12 bases between them. CDR1 SEHNR and CDR2 FQNEAQ come from the germline V gene (reference sequence). CDR3 size: 15 residues. The CDR3 here is CASSSPTRANEKLFF. The CDR3 DNA is TGTGCCAGCAGCTCCCCCACGCGGGCTAATGAAAAACTGTTTTTT.

The chain employs TRBV5-1 and TRBJ1-1; D may be TRBD1 (5 bases). The V gene's germline CDR1 is SGHRS and CDR2 YFSETQ. The CDR3 has 17 amino acids. Trimming shortened V by 4 bases and J by 6 bases, and 25 bases separated the two germline ends. The chain's CDR3 is CASSLGVRARVGAEAFF. CDR3 bases: TGCGCCAGCAGCCTGGGGGTGAGAGCCCGGGTTGGGGCTGAAGCTTTCTTT.

The V gene is TRBV20-1, the J gene TRBJ2-5, with 7 bases aligning to TRBD1. The CDR3 contains 14 residues. Germline CDR1 reads DFQATT; CDR2 reads SNEGSKA (reference sequence). V lost 6 bases to trimming and J lost 5 bases; unmatched junction nucleotides: 12. In nucleotides, the CDR3 is TGCAGTGCGGACCGCCGAAGGGGGCGGGAGACCCAGTACTTC. This encodes CSADRRRGRETQYF.

This chain connects TRBV5-1 to TRBJ2-7, with 8 bases fitting TRBD1. The V segment lost 4 bases and the J segment 3 bases; nucleotides outside the gene matches: 6. The germline V gene encodes CDR1 SGHRS and CDR2 YFSETQ. The CDR3 consists of 14 residues. The CDR3 sequence is CASSNDRGSYEQYF. The CDR3, as DNA: TGCGCCAGCAGCAATGACAGGGGAAGCTACGAGCAGTACTTC.

This chain links TRBV14 with TRBJ2-5; 8 bases agree with TRBD2. V was pared by 4 bases and J by 5 bases, with 9 bases of the junction left unmatched. This CDR3 comprises 15 residues. Germline loops: CDR1 SGHDN, CDR2 FVKESK. Here the CDR3 reads CASSPTSGGWETQYF. For the CDR3, the DNA is TGTGCCAGCAGCCCTACTAGCGGCGGCTGGGAGACCCAGTACTTC.

This clonotype was detected only a few times. V usage is TRBV19 and J usage is TRBJ1-5; D is possibly TRBD1 (6 bases). The length of the CDR3 is 15 residues. Trimming removed 5 bases from V and 2 bases from J, with 13 bases in between. The germline CDR1 and CDR2 sequences are LNHDA and SQIVND (reference sequence). The CDR3: CASSVRGPGNQPQHF. The CDR3 region has the DNA TGTGCCAGTAGTGTGCGGGGGCCTGGCAATCAGCCCCAGCATTTT.